This T cell receptor beta chain was identified during a study of T cells after yellow fever vaccination. This clonotype was detected many times. Trimming cost V 6 bases and J 0 bases, with 6 bases left between them. Germline V gene lookup returns CDR1 KGHSH and CDR2 LQKENI. CDR3 length: 12 residues. TCRdb reprocessed the 5' RACE reads via MiXCR and lists one record per CDR3 protein. The top ten hold 0.73% of the sample, which has 120,000 to 150,000 distinct CDR3 sequences, roughly 8.2% seen once. Sequencing used CD4+ T cells sorted from PBMCs, obtained 5 days after the yellow fever booster vaccination. This clonotype was sampled from a man aged 25 to 40 who received the YFV17D yellow fever vaccine. The rearrangement links TRBV18 to TRBJ2-7, with unresolved D. As DNA, the CDR3 is TGTGCCAGCTCCTTCCCCTCCTACGAGCAGTACTTC. Its translation: CASSFPSYEQYF.